This T cell receptor beta chain came from a study of T-cell reconstitution after alpha-beta-depleted transplantation in children. This CDR3 spans 15 amino acids. Trimming took off 1 base at V and 10 bases at J, with 17 bases between the two ends. Unique molecular identifiers were incorporated into the prepared TCRbeta library. TCRdb re-derived calls from the PCR reads in MiXCR, one entry per CDR3 protein. The data show about 610,000 distinct CDR3 sequences, about 10% seen once. This clonotype was found many times. Here the sequenced sample was PBMCs from the stem cell graft donor, taken from the stem cell graft. This TCR came from a human donor who donated a stem cell graft to a child with acute myeloid leukemia. J is TRBJ2-1 and V is TRBV12-3 or TRBV12-4, with a possible D match to TRBD2 (5 bases). As DNA, the CDR3 is TGTGCCAGCAGTTTAGGCGGAGTCGCGAGAGGGGAGCAGTTCTTC. This sequence encodes CASSLGGVARGEQFF.